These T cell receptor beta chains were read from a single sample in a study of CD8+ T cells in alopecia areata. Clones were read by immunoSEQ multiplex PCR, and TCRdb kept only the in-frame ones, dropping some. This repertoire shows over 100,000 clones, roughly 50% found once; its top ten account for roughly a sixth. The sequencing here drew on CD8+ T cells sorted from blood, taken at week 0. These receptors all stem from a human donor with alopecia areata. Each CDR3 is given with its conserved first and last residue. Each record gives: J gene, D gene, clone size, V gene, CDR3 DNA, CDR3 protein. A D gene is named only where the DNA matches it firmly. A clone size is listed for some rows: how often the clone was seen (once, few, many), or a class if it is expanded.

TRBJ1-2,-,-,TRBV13,TGTGCCAGCAGCCCAGGGCGGGATTATGGCTACACCTTC,CASSPGRDYGYTF
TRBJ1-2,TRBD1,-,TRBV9,TGTGCCAGCACGCAGGGGGTACTTTATGGCTACACCTTC,CASTQGVLYGYTF
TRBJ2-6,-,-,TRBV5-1,TGCGCCAGCAGCTCAATCGACTCCTCTGGGGCCAACGTCCTGACTTTC,CASSSIDSSGANVLTF
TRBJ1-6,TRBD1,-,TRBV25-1,TGTGCCAGCAGTGGCTATACAGGGGGCAATTCACCCCTCCACTTT,CASSGYTGGNSPLHF
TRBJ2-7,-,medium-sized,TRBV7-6,TGTGCCAGCAGCCCTGGGCCAAACTACGAGCAGTACTTC,CASSPGPNYEQYF
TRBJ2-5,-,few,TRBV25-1,TGTGCCAGCAGCCCCCCTGATCTGCTGGAGACCCAGTACTTC,CASSPPDLLETQYF
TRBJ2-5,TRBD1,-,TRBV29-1,TGCAGCGTTGGGGACAGCAGTCGAGAGACCCAGTACTTC,CSVGDSSRETQYF
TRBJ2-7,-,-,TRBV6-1,TGTGCCAGCAGTGACAAGTACGAGCAGTACTTC,CASSDKYEQYF
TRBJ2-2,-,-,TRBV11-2,TGTGCCAGCAGCTCGGTGGGGGGCGCGAACACCGGGGAGCTGTTTTTT,CASSSVGGANTGELFF
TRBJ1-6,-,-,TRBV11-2,TGTGCCAGCAGCTTAGGGGGAGGTCGTAATTCACCCCTCCACTTT,CASSLGGGRNSPLHF
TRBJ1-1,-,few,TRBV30,TGTGCCTGGATCAACACGGGCAACACTGAAGCTTTCTTT,CAWINTGNTEAFF
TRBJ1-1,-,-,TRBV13,TGTGCCAGCAGCACCGGCGGGGGCGTCTCTGAAGCTTTCTTT,CASSTGGGVSEAFF
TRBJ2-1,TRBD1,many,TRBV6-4,TGTGCCAGCAGCCCGGGACAGGATGTCGATGAGCAGTTCTTC,CASSPGQDVDEQFF
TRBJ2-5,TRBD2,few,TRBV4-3,TGCGCCAGCAGCCAAGTGCTAGCGGGGGCTGAGACCCAGTACTTC,CASSQVLAGAETQYF
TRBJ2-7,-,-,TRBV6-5,TGTGCCAGCAGCGACTCCTACGAGCAGTACTTC,CASSDSYEQYF
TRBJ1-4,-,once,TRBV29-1,TGCAGCGTTTCCCAGGGGCCAACTAATGAAAAACTGTTTTTT,CSVSQGPTNEKLFF
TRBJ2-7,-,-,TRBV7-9,TGTGCCAGCAGCTCGGGGCTCTACGAGCAGTACTTC,CASSSGLYEQYF
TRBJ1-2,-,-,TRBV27,TGTGCCAGCAGCCTCACAGGACTCAATGGCTACACCTTC,CASSLTGLNGYTF
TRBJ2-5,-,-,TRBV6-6,TGTGCCAGCAGCCGAGCCGAAGAGGGTCTAGAGACCCAGTACTTC,CASSRAEEGLETQYF
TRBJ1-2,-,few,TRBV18,TGTGCCAGCTCACCACCTCTGGGGAATGGCTACACCTTC,CASSPPLGNGYTF
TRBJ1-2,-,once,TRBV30,TGTGCCTGGAGTTCCCAATTTTGGGGGGGATCTGACTATGGCTACACCTTC,CAWSSQFWGGSDYGYTF
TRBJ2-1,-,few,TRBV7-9,TGTGCCAGCAGCATCCCTAACGGCAATGAGCAGTTCTTC,CASSIPNGNEQFF
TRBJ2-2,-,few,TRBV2,TGTGCCAGCGATCAAAGGGACGGAAACACCGGGGAGCTGTTTTTT,CASDQRDGNTGELFF
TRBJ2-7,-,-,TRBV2,TGTGCCAGCATACGGACAGCGCCTTACGAGCAGTACTTC,CASIRTAPYEQYF
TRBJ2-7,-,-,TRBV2,TGTGCCAGCATTACAATCCGGGGCGAGCAGTACTTC,CASITIRGEQYF
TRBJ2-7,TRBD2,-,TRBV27,TGTGCCACCTCATTAGTGGGGGACTACGAGCAGTACTTT,CATSLVGDYEQYF
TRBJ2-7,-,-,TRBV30,TGTGCCTGGAGTGTGGTCAGCCAGAGCTCCTACGAGCAGTACTTC,CAWSVVSQSSYEQYF
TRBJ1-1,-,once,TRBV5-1,TGCGCCAGCAGCTTGGAGGGTGGAGGAGGCACTGAAGCTTTCTTT,CASSLEGGGGTEAFF
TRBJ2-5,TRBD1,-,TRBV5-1,TGCGCCAGCAGCCTCGACAGGGGATCAGAGACCCAGTACTTC,CASSLDRGSETQYF
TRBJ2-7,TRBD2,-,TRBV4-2,TGTGCCAGCAGCCAAGGTACTCCAGGACTAGCTTTGCCTTACGAGCAGTACTTC,CASSQGTPGLALPYEQYF
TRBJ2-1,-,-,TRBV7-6,TGTGCCAGCAGCTTAGGAGCGAATGAGCAGTTCTTC,CASSLGANEQFF
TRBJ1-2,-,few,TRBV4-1,TGCGCCAGCAGCCAAGCGCAGGTTCTGTTTCAGGAGAGCTACACCTTC,CASSQAQVLFQESYTF
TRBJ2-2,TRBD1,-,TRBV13,TGTGCCAGCAGCTCAGGCAGGGGGTTAACCGGGGAGCTGTTTTTT,CASSSGRGLTGELFF
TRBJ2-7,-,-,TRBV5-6,TGTGCCAGCAGTCAGGGGTGGGCAGGTCCCTACGAGCAGTACTTC,CASSQGWAGPYEQYF
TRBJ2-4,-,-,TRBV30,TGTGCCTGGAGCCAAGGAACAGCTTTAGCCAAAAACATTCAGTACTTC,CAWSQGTALAKNIQYF
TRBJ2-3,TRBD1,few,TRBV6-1,TGTGCCAGCAGTGGCAACTTCCGGGACAGGGTACCCACAGATACGCAGTATTTT,CASSGNFRDRVPTDTQYF
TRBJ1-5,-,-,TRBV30,TGTGCCTGGAGTTCGGTTAGTCAGCCCCAGCATTTT,CAWSSVSQPQHF